This TCR beta chain stems from a study of T cells in Graves' hyperthyroidism and ophthalmopathy. Stable hyperthyroidism: no ophthalmopathy progression over 18 months of follow-up. It was 10 ml of fresh peripheral blood that supplied the PBMCs. This clonotype came up many times. Its matching antigen is unknown. The investigators amplified TCR beta CDR3 regions from RNA transcripts. TCR CDR3 underwent first-round RT-PCR with the HTBI primer set. TCRdb fed the multiplex PCR reads into MiXCR, producing one record per CDR3 protein. The top ten hold around 9.6% of the sample, which has some 740,000 distinct CDR3 sequences, 11% to 15% seen once. Trimming shortened V by 3 bases and J by 1 base, and 9 bases separated the two germline ends. The CDR3 is 14 amino acids. General observations from the study: Blood also contained most expanded thyroid clonotypes above 0.001. Progression to ophthalmopathy was predicted a median of roughly 6.6 months early.

The specimen was blood. The clonotype comes from a woman between 18 and 29 years old with Graves' hyperthyroidism. The chain recombines TRBV12-3 or TRBV12-4 with TRBJ1-2; tentatively, D is TRBD1 (6 bases). CDR3 nucleotides: TGTGCCAGCAGTTTCCTGGACAGTAACTATGGCTACACCTTC. Amino acid sequence: CASSFLDSNYGYTF.